These 20 T cell receptor beta chains share one sample of origin, sequenced in a study of T cell responses to AZD1222 COVID-19 vaccine. The repertoire was sequenced with immunoSEQ multiplex PCR; TCRdb's copy has only in-frame clones and lacks some. The table includes approximately 150,000 clones, 88% detected once. Here the sequenced sample was peripheral blood, taken 28 days after the second AZD1222 dose. The receptors were gathered from an adult who received the AZD1222 COVID-19 vaccine.

The chain combines TRBV23-1 with TRBJ2-2, with D possibly called TRBD1 or TRBD2 (5 bases each). TRBV23-1 is an open reading frame whose function is uncertain. The V and J ends lost 0 bases and 9 bases respectively, with 17 bases between them. The CDR3 totals 16 residues. The CDR3 sequence is CASSQSYGTPPRELFF. CDR3 DNA: TGCGCCAGCAGTCAATCATACGGGACCCCTCCCCGGGAGCTGTTTTTT.

The chain recombines TRBV29-1 with TRBJ1-1; no clear D. The germline V gene has CDR1 SQVTM and CDR2 ANQGSEA. V was cut by 6 bases and J by 1 base, with 6 bases left in between. There are 11 residues in the CDR3. The CDR3 protein is CSVLWNTEAFF. CDR3 bases: TGCAGCGTGCTATGGAACACTGAAGCTTTCTTT.

The chain has TRBV11-2 and TRBJ1-4; 8 positions match TRBD1. V shed 5 bases and J 8 bases; nucleotides not matched to a gene: 7. The length of the CDR3 is 14 residues. Germline CDR1 reads SGHAT; CDR2 reads FQNNGV. CDR3 amino acids: CASSPSRDREKLFF. CDR3 bases: TGTGCCAGCAGCCCAAGCCGGGACAGGGAAAAACTGTTTTTT.

The chain carries TRBV13 and TRBJ1-2; 7 bases fit TRBD1. CDR3 size: 14 residues. V gave up 1 base and J gave up 3 bases; unmatched junction bases: 2. Germline loops: CDR1 PRHDT, CDR2 FYEKMQ (reference sequence). CDR3 sequence (DNA): TGTGCCAGCAGCTTAGACAGGGGAGACTATGGCTACACCTTC. Amino acid sequence: CASSLDRGDYGYTF.

The chain uses TRBV7-9 and TRBJ1-2; 7 bases fit TRBD1. Per germline, CDR1 SEHNR and CDR2 FQNEAQ (reference sequence). The CDR3 covers 17 residues. Trimming removed 5 bases from V and 4 bases from J; junction bases left unmatched: 16. CDR3 nucleotides: TGTGCCAGCAGCCCGAAAACGGGACAGAGAGCCTTCTATGGCTACACCTTC. It yields the protein CASSPKTGQRAFYGYTF.

The gene calls are TRBV4-3 and TRBJ2-7, with D hard to call. V was trimmed by 5 bases and J by 3 bases, leaving 11 bases between them. Germline V gives CDR1 LGHNA, CDR2 YSLEER. The CDR3 contains 13 residues. For the CDR3, the DNA is TGCGCCAGCAGCACCCCCGGCGTCTACGAGCAGTACTTC. This gives the protein CASSTPGVYEQYF.

The chain uses TRBV9 and TRBJ2-1; no definite D call. The CDR3 extends over 13 amino acids. Germline CDR1 and CDR2: SGDLS and YYNGEE. The V and J ends lost 0 bases and 4 bases respectively, with 5 bases between them. CDR3 region: CASSVGTYNEQFF. As DNA, the CDR3 is TGTGCCAGCAGCGTAGGAACATACAATGAGCAGTTCTTC.

This clone was seen a few times. The chain joins TRBV6-5 to TRBJ1-3; the match to TRBD1 covers 8 bases. Germline assignment: CDR1 MNHEY and CDR2 SVGAGI. Trimming removed 7 bases from V and 4 bases from J; junction bases left unmatched: 6. The CDR3 contains 14 residues. The CDR3: CASTFGQGGNTIYF. CDR3 DNA sequence: TGTGCCAGCACCTTCGGACAGGGAGGAAACACCATATATTTT.

The gene calls are TRBV14 and TRBJ1-1, with a weak D call TRBD1 (6 bases). Germline V gene sequence: CDR1 SGHDN, CDR2 FVKESK. V was trimmed by 5 bases and J by 4 bases, leaving 32 bases between them. CDR3 length equals 20 residues. The CDR3 protein is CASSSILRPGHPLRSTEAFF. CDR3 sequence (DNA): TGTGCCAGCAGCTCCATCCTCCGTCCGGGACACCCCCTGAGATCCACTGAAGCTTTCTTT.

The genes are TRBV6-2 or TRBV6-3 and TRBJ1-5; 7 bases are shared with TRBD1. Germline values: CDR1 MNHEY, CDR2 SVGEGT. The junction had 8 bases not matched to a gene; V was cut back by 8 bases and J by 1 base. This CDR3 has 15 residues. CDR3 loop: CASGLRQGSNQPQHF. The CDR3 bases are TGTGCCAGCGGCCTCCGACAGGGAAGCAATCAGCCCCAGCATTTT.

The chain links TRBV2 to TRBJ1-1; possibly TRBD1 for D (5 bases). Germline lookup yields CDR1 SNHLY and CDR2 FYNNEI. The CDR3 runs to 14 residues. The V end lost 3 bases, the J end lost 0 bases, and 8 bases lay between the germline ends. The CDR3 nucleotides read TGTGCCAGCAGTGAGGGGGGTCTGAACACTGAAGCTTTCTTT. This codes for CASSEGGLNTEAFF.

V usage is TRBV21-1 and J usage is TRBJ2-3; the tabulated D call, TRBD2, remains unverified against the DNA. TRBV21-1 is a pseudogene locus. CDR3 length: 15 amino acids. CDR3 residues: CASSKESAARGTQYF. The CDR3 nucleotides read TGTGCCAGCAGCAAAGAGTCGGCGGCGCGGGGTACGCAGTATTTT.

The chain uses TRBV19 and TRBJ2-5; D is unresolved. This CDR3 has 12 residues. Trimming stripped 3 bases from V and 5 bases from J, with 7 bases between. The germline V gene encodes CDR1 LNHDA and CDR2 SQIVND (reference sequence). DNA of the CDR3: TGTGCCAGTAGTATCATCGGGGAGACCCAGTACTTC. It specifies CASSIIGETQYF.

J is TRBJ1-6 and V is TRBV7-2; D may be TRBD1 (5 bases). The CDR3 is 15 residues long. The V gene's germline CDR1 is SGHTA and CDR2 FQGNSA. Trimming removed 5 bases at V and 14 bases at J, with 22 bases between. The CDR3 loop is CASSLGGRVTVSLHF. The CDR3 DNA reads TGTGCCAGCAGCCTAGGAGGCAGGGTCACGGTATCCCTCCACTTT.

This sequence joins TRBV18 and TRBJ2-2; perhaps TRBD1 as D (6 bases). Germline loops: CDR1 KGHSH, CDR2 LQKENI. V gave up 4 bases and J gave up 7 bases, with 16 bases separating them. This CDR3 has 15 residues. CDR3 residues: CASSLDRPEGGELFF. The CDR3 DNA reads as TGTGCCAGCTCACTCGACAGGCCAGAGGGCGGGGAGCTGTTTTTT.

The chain recombines TRBV28 with TRBJ1-5, with D tentatively TRBD1 (6 bases). The CDR3 length is 14 residues. Trimming took off 6 bases at V and 4 bases at J, with 13 bases between the two ends. Germline V CDR1 and CDR2: MDHEN, SYDVKM. The CDR3 DNA is TGTGCCAGCAGACTCTTCGACAGGAATCAGCCCCAGCATTTT. Translated, it gives CASRLFDRNQPQHF.

This sequence joins TRBV18 and TRBJ1-1; D possibly corresponds to TRBD1 (6 bases). With 8 bases removed from V and 3 bases from J, the gap between germline ends came to 16 bases. Per germline, CDR1 KGHSH and CDR2 LQKENI. The CDR3 covers 14 residues. The CDR3 here is CASRGGSADTEAFF. In DNA, the CDR3 is TGTGCCAGCCGCGGGGGCTCGGCCGACACTGAAGCTTTCTTT.

The count of this clone is one. The chain couples TRBV5-1 to TRBJ1-1, with no clear D. The CDR3 is made up of 14 amino acids. V was shortened by 7 bases and J by 2 bases, with 15 bases between the two germline ends. Germline CDR1 is SGHRS and CDR2 is YFSETQ. CDR3 amino acids: CASSPRAENTEAFF. For the CDR3, the DNA is TGCGCCAGCTCACCCCGGGCCGAAAACACTGAAGCTTTCTTT.

This clone was detected only once. The CDR3 sequence is CASSSENGGNGSPLHF. The CDR3 region has the DNA TGTGCCAGCAGCTCGGAAAACGGGGGAAATGGTTCACCCCTCCACTTT. The chain combines TRBV4-2 with TRBJ1-6; a weak D match, TRBD1 (5 bases). Germline values: CDR1 LGHNA, CDR2 YNFKEQ. V lost 5 bases and J lost 9, with 20 bases in between. This CDR3 spans 16 amino acids.

This clone is termed large. The V and J genes are TRBV10-1 and TRBJ1-2; D possibly corresponds to TRBD1 (5 bases). Between the trimmed V and J ends, which lost 0 bases and 7 bases, there was a span of 12 bases. From germline, CDR1 is WNHNN and CDR2 SYGVQD (reference sequence). CDR3 length: 14 amino acids. In DNA, the CDR3 is TGCGCCAGCAGTGAGTCGCAGGGCTGGAGTGGCTACACCTTC. Translating gives CASSESQGWSGYTF.